The 13 T cell receptor beta chains below were found in one sample sequenced in a study of CD8 T cells in Susac syndrome. Random hexamers primed reverse transcription of 0.5 to 1 ug RNA. One entry per CDR3 protein, called by TCRdb with MiXCR from the immunoSEQ multiplex PCR reads. The repertoire holds 240,000 or so distinct CDR3 sequences, with 90% to 96% as singletons. The specimen was CD4+ T cells from PBMCs. The source of these receptors is a human donor with Susac syndrome.

V is TRBV7-3 and J is TRBJ1-2; 11 nucleotides agree with TRBD1. Germline V gene lookup returns CDR1 SGHTA and CDR2 FQGTGA. The CDR3 is made up of 13 amino acids. With V trimmed by 5 bases and J by 8 bases, 4 bases remained unmatched. The CDR3, as DNA: TGTGCCAGCAGCCGGGGACAGGGGGACGGCTACACCTTC. Its protein is CASSRGQGDGYTF. The variable domain in full, with the rest retrieved from reference TRBV7-3 and TRBJ1-2, is GAGVSQTPSNKVTEKGKYVELRCDPISGHTALYWYRQSLGQGPEFLIYFQGTGAADDSGLPNDRFFAVRPEGSVSTLKIQRTERGDSAVYLCASSRGQGDGYTFGSGTRLTVV.

CDR3 in DNA: TGTGCCACCAGCAGAGTAGGGGGCCGGGAGACCCAGTACTTC. This gives the protein CATSRVGGRETQYF. The chain is built from TRBV15 and TRBJ2-5; 7 bases map to TRBD1. Germline lookup yields CDR1 LNHNV and CDR2 YYDKDF (reference sequence). There are 14 residues in the CDR3. Losses at the gene ends were 1 base for V and 5 bases for J; bases not matched to a gene: 4.

The chain is built from TRBV30 and TRBJ2-1; TRBD2 matches at 7 bases. The V segment lost 2 bases and the J segment 5 bases; nucleotides outside the gene matches: 6. CDR3 length: 14 residues. CDR1 is GTSNPN, CDR2 SVGIG, per germline (reference sequence). DNA for the CDR3: TGTGCCTGGAGTACGGTGGGGGGGGACAATGAGCAGTTCTTC. Translating gives CAWSTVGGDNEQFF.

The rearrangement joins TRBV12-3 or TRBV12-4 to TRBJ2-7; D unclear. The V and J ends lost 7 bases and 2 bases respectively, with 12 bases between them. The CDR3 consists of 13 residues. The CDR3 region has the DNA TGTGCCAGCAAGGTAGACTTGGCCTACGAGCAGTACTTC. Translating it yields CASKVDLAYEQYF.

This chain connects TRBV29-1 to TRBJ1-5, with TRBD1 as a possible D gene (5 bases). Germline V lookup: CDR1 SQVTM, CDR2 ANQGSEA. Trimming shortened V by 2 bases and J by 0 bases, and 17 bases separated the two germline ends. CDR3 size: 17 residues. The CDR3 DNA reads as TGCAGCGTTGAAATTGGCGGGGGGTCATTTAGCAATCAGCCCCAGCATTTT. This gives the protein CSVEIGGGSFSNQPQHF. The full variable domain, with the rest looked up from reference TRBV29-1 and TRBJ1-5, is SAVISQKPSRDICQRGTSLTIQCQVDSQVTMMFWYRQQPGQSLTLIATANQGSEATYESGFVIDKFPISRPNLTFSTLTVSNMSPEDSSIYLCSVEIGGGSFSNQPQHFGDGTRLSIL.

The rearrangement joins TRBV7-9 to TRBJ1-2, with D unclear. Deletions cut 7 bases from V and 4 bases from J, with 13 bases between. The CDR3 contains 13 residues. The V gene's germline CDR1 is SEHNR and CDR2 FQNEAQ (reference sequence). The CDR3 DNA is TGTGCCAGCACTTACGGTGGCGGCTATGGCTACACCTTC. Its protein product is CASTYGGGYGYTF.

The CDR3 DNA reads TGTGCCAGCAGGCCGCAGGGAAATTCCAATCAGCCCCAGCATTTT. This gives the protein CASRPQGNSNQPQHF. V is TRBV12-3 or TRBV12-4 and J is TRBJ1-5; possible D gene TRBD1, 5 bases. CDR3 length equals 15 residues. V was shortened by 6 bases and J by 3 bases, with 15 bases between the two germline ends.

This clonotype was seen a single time. The chain has TRBV5-1 and TRBJ1-3; 11 bases match TRBD1. The germline gives CDR1 SGHRS, CDR2 YFSETQ. Trimming cost V 3 bases and J 0 bases; bases outside gene matches: 5. The CDR3 has 17 amino acids. CDR3 DNA sequence: TGCGCCAGCAGCTCAAGGACAGGGGGCACCTCTGGAAACACCATATATTTT. Protein: CASSSRTGGTSGNTIYF.

The chain is built from TRBV15 and TRBJ1-1, with D possibly matching TRBD1 (5 bases). The V end was cut by 0 bases, the J end by 3 bases, with 8 bases between. Germline V lookup: CDR1 LNHNV, CDR2 YYDKDF (reference sequence). The CDR3 totals 14 residues. The CDR3 sequence: CATSREGVDTEAFF. The CDR3 DNA reads TGTGCCACCAGCAGAGAGGGGGTAGACACTGAAGCTTTCTTT.

This chain links TRBV7-3 with TRBJ2-6; TRBD1 aligns across 8 bases. Per the germline V gene, CDR1 is SGHTA and CDR2 is FQGTGA. Trimming cost V 5 bases and J 8 bases; bases outside gene matches: 14. This CDR3 has 17 residues. The chain's CDR3 is CASSPNGQGSRPNVLTF. The CDR3 bases are TGTGCCAGCAGCCCCAACGGACAGGGATCACGTCCCAACGTCCTGACTTTC.

V usage is TRBV11-2 and J usage is TRBJ1-1; D uncertain. The CDR3 consists of 13 residues. Germline V gene lookup returns CDR1 SGHAT and CDR2 FQNNGV. Trimming took 0 bases from V and 3 from J, leaving 5 bases between them. The DNA for the CDR3 is TGTGCCAGCAGCTTAGAATGGGACACTGAAGCTTTCTTT. Amino acids: CASSLEWDTEAFF.

This clonotype was seen only once. The V and J genes are TRBV9 and TRBJ2-5, with 7 bases that match TRBD2. CDR3 size: 14 residues. The V gene end was trimmed by 5 bases and the J gene end by 5 bases; junction bases not matched to a gene: 9. Germline-derived CDR1 and CDR2 are SGDLS and YYNGEE. The CDR3 protein is CASSFSGNRETQYF. The CDR3 nucleotides read TGTGCCAGCAGTTTCAGCGGGAACCGTGAGACCCAGTACTTC.

The chain couples TRBV4-2 to TRBJ2-2; 9 positions match TRBD1. This CDR3 is 16 amino acids long. J was trimmed by 7 bases and V by 0 bases; bases with no gene match: 6. CDR1 and CDR2 (germline): LGHNA, YNFKEQ. Written as DNA, the CDR3 is TGTGCCAGCAGCCAAGAGGACAGGGGACGTCTCGGGGAGCTGTTTTTT. Protein sequence: CASSQEDRGRLGELFF.